Given below is one TCR beta chain in context. Its antigen is not identified. Trimming pared 6 bases from V and 5 bases from J, leaving 10 bases between. CDR3 length equals 12 residues. Germline V gene sequence: CDR1 SNHLY, CDR2 FYNNEI. Culturing for about 10 days preceded CD4+ T cell isolation. Their SARS-CoV-2 infection, verified by PCR, occurred between March and December 2020. Either the BNT162b2 or mRNA-1273 vaccine was given to participants in two doses. The authors exchanged half the medium for IL-2 medium on days 3 and 7. Measured with immunoSEQ multiplex PCR; TCRdb has only the in-frame clones, and not every one. This table holds around 50,000 clones, around 74% found once. The sample is drawn from a study of vaccination effects on CD4 cells after COVID-19. Across the study: A few million PBMC were seeded per well and grown in the presence of about 9.5 IU/ml IL-2 and 9.5 to 10 ug/ml peptides.

The study's findings and limits: Spike-reactive clones in convalescents after vaccination were chiefly newly vaccine-induced. Clones that were induced by infection or by vaccine showed marked contraction late after vaccination.

V usage is TRBV2 and J usage is TRBJ2-5; the D gene is possibly TRBD1 (6 bases). The input for sequencing was CD4+ T cells from PBMCs cultured without peptide, taken after COVID-19 vaccination. The origin of this receptor is a human donor who had a prior SARS-CoV-2 infection. This chain's CDR3 is CASRARGETQYF. The CDR3 DNA is TGTGCCAGCAGGGCGAGGGGGGAGACCCAGTACTTC. The variable domain in full, completed from reference TRBV2 and TRBJ2-5, reads EPEVTQTPSHQVTQMGQEVILRCVPISNHLYFYWYRQILGQKVEFLVSFYNNEISEKSEIFDDQFSVERPDGSNFTLKIRSTKLEDSAMYFCASRARGETQYFGPGTRLLVL.